The 30 T cell receptor beta chains below come from one sample, sequenced in a study of shared clonotypes between healthy human individuals. Sequencing was performed with immunoSEQ multiplex PCR; in TCRdb, only in-frame clones are kept and a portion is missing. This table holds 1.5 million to 2.5 million clones, less than 95% found once. Positively selected for CCR7, the CD45RO-negative cells used as naive CD8 cells excluded terminally differentiated effector memory CD45RA+ cells. The sequenced material came from naive CD8+ T cells sorted from blood. Every receptor here comes from a man aged 18 to 29 in good health.

The chain links TRBV7-9 to TRBJ1-6; no clear D gene. V dropped 4 bases and J dropped 4 bases, with 8 bases sitting between them. Per the germline V gene, CDR1 is SEHNR and CDR2 is FQNEAQ (reference sequence). This CDR3 is built from 14 residues. CDR3 amino acids: CASSSEGYNSPLHF. The CDR3 DNA sequence: TGTGCCAGCAGCTCGGAGGGATATAATTCACCCCTCCACTTT.

The V call is TRBV28, the J call TRBJ2-7; D ambiguous. The CDR3 is 13 amino acids. With 2 bases removed from V and 1 base from J, the gap between germline ends came to 6 bases. Germline V gene lookup returns CDR1 MDHEN and CDR2 SYDVKM. The CDR3 DNA is TGTGCCAGCAGTTTAGAAGGTTCCTACGAGCAGTACTTC. Its protein product is CASSLEGSYEQYF.

The chain has TRBV5-1 and TRBJ1-4, with no clear D. The V gene's germline CDR1 is SGHRS and CDR2 YFSETQ. The CDR3 has 14 residues. Trimming stripped 5 bases from V and 13 bases from J, with 21 bases between. The CDR3 protein is CASSSYTSDGRLFF. As DNA, the CDR3 is TGCGCCAGCAGTTCCTATACCTCAGATGGGAGACTGTTTTTT.

The chain couples TRBV14 to TRBJ1-6, with TRBD1 identical over 11 bases. CDR1 is SGHDN, CDR2 FVKESK, per germline. J was trimmed by 8 bases and V by 1 base; bases with no gene match: 1. The CDR3 contains 15 residues. The CDR3 DNA reads as TGTGCCAGCAGCCAAGTGGGACAGGGGGATTCACCCCTCCACTTT. Translating gives CASSQVGQGDSPLHF.

The chain recombines TRBV4-1 with TRBJ2-3; D ambiguous. In germline, CDR1 is MGHRA, CDR2 YSYEKL. The CDR3 loop spans 15 amino acids. V shed 1 base and J shed 2 bases, with 10 bases lying between them. In DNA form, the CDR3 reads TGCGCCAGCAGCCAAGTATCTTCGTACACAGATACGCAGTATTTT. This gives the protein CASSQVSSYTDTQYF.

This clone showed up just once. The V call is TRBV29-1, the J call TRBJ2-3; TRBD2 aligns across 12 bases. Trimming cost V 4 bases and J 6 bases; bases outside gene matches: 5. This CDR3 has 14 residues. CDR1 and CDR2 from the germline V gene are SQVTM and ANQGSEA. CDR3 in DNA: TGCAGCGTTGTTGGACTAGCGGGGATGGATACGCAGTATTTT. Residues: CSVVGLAGMDTQYF.

V usage is TRBV25-1 and J usage is TRBJ1-4, with TRBD1 identical over 7 bases. V was pared by 3 bases and J by 0 bases, with 7 bases of the junction left unmatched. The CDR3 is made up of 17 amino acids. From germline, CDR1 is MGHDK and CDR2 SYGVNS. CDR3: CASSDRDSYSTNEKLFF. CDR3 DNA sequence: TGTGCCAGCAGTGACCGGGACAGTTATTCAACTAATGAAAAACTGTTTTTT.

The chain recombines TRBV4-1 with TRBJ2-3, with D unresolved. Trimming cost V 3 bases and J 6 bases, with 16 bases left between them. The CDR3 has 15 amino acids. From germline, CDR1 is MGHRA and CDR2 YSYEKL. CDR3 sequence reads: CASSQGRFLVDTQYF. The CDR3 nucleotides are TGCGCCAGCAGCCAGGGCCGGTTTCTTGTGGATACGCAGTATTTT.

As concerns this clone: Other DNA sequences of this sample code for an identical CDR3. The V call is TRBV7-9, the J call TRBJ2-1, with 13 bases matching TRBD2. CDR1 is SEHNR and CDR2 is FQNEAQ in the germline V gene (reference sequence). Germline trimming cut 1 base from V and 7 bases from J; bases unmatched to any gene: 7. The CDR3 loop spans 17 amino acids. The CDR3 nucleotides read TGTGCCAGCAGCTTAGGTAGACTAGCGGGAGGAGGGAATGAGCAGTTCTTC. Protein: CASSLGRLAGGGNEQFF.

The V and J genes are TRBV5-8 and TRBJ2-2; D is unresolved. The V end was cut by 0 bases, the J end by 3 bases, with 3 bases between. Germline V gives CDR1 SGHTS, CDR2 YDEGEE. This CDR3 has 13 residues. The CDR3 is CASSLAHTGELFF. The CDR3 region has the DNA TGTGCCAGCAGCTTGGCGCACACCGGGGAGCTGTTTTTT.

This chain joins TRBV6-1 and TRBJ2-2; D is ambiguous. The V and J ends lost 2 bases and 6 bases respectively, with 16 bases between them. Per germline, CDR1 MNHNS and CDR2 SASEGT. The CDR3 contains 16 residues. DNA for the CDR3: TGTGCCAGCAGTGAATTCGAGACAAGGAGTTCCGGGGAGCTGTTTTTT. It encodes CASSEFETRSSGELFF.

V usage is TRBV10-2 and J usage is TRBJ2-7; 8 bases line up with TRBD2. The germline CDR1 and CDR2 sequences are WSHSY and SAAADI. J lost 7 bases, V lost 7 bases, and 6 bases had no gene match. The CDR3 has 12 amino acids. For the CDR3, the DNA is TGCGCCAGCAAAGGACTAGCTGGGGAGCAGTACTTC. Encoded protein: CASKGLAGEQYF.

CDR3 amino acids: CASSLANDEQYF. For the CDR3, the DNA is TGTGCCAGCAGCTTAGCGAACGACGAGCAGTACTTC. V and J are TRBV7-9 and TRBJ2-7; no firm D call. Looked up from germline, CDR1 is SEHNR and CDR2 is FQNEAQ (reference sequence). V lost 0 bases, J lost 5 bases, and 5 bases lay in between. This CDR3 is 12 amino acids long.

As for this clone: The sample carries other DNA sequences with the same CDR3. In DNA, the CDR3 is TGTGCCAGCAGCGTAGCTCCGGCCTACGAGCAGTACTTC. Residues: CASSVAPAYEQYF. V is TRBV9 and J is TRBJ2-7, with unresolved D. The V gene lost 0 bases and the J gene lost 2 bases, with 6 bases spanning the gap. The CDR3 contains 13 residues. CDR1 is SGDLS and CDR2 is YYNGEE in the germline V gene.

The CDR3 here is CASSFMAGDYEQYF. CDR3 nucleotide sequence: TGTGCCAGCAGCTTCATGGCGGGAGACTACGAGCAGTACTTC. The rearrangement uses TRBV5-6 and TRBJ2-7; 7 nucleotides match TRBD2. The V gene's germline CDR1 is SGHDT and CDR2 YYEEEE. This CDR3 is 14 amino acids long. V lost 2 bases to trimming and J lost 3 bases; unmatched junction nucleotides: 5.

A note on this clone: This specimen includes other DNA sequences encoding the same CDR3. The chain links TRBV4-2 to TRBJ2-7, with 9 bases that match TRBD2. The CDR3 runs to 15 residues. V was pared by 3 bases and J by 1 base, with 4 bases of the junction left unmatched. Germline CDR1 is LGHNA and CDR2 is YNFKEQ. This CDR3 reads CASSQEAGGSYEQYF. The CDR3 region has the DNA TGTGCCAGCAGCCAGGAAGCGGGGGGATCCTACGAGCAGTACTTC.

V and J are TRBV7-6 and TRBJ2-7, with a tentative D call TRBD2 (5 bases). Per the germline V gene, CDR1 is SGHVS and CDR2 is FNYEAQ. V lost 0 bases and J lost 6, with 12 bases in between. This CDR3 spans 14 amino acids. CDR3 in DNA: TGTGCCAGCAGCTTAGCGCTCAGTGGGAGCGAGCAGTACTTC. It is translated as CASSLALSGSEQYF.

About this clone itself: At one of its ends the junction is not consistent with the germline gene, which may arise from a read error. The chain combines TRBV5-4 with TRBJ2-1; D is possibly TRBD1 or TRBD2 (5 bases each). Germline V lookup: CDR1 SGHNT, CDR2 YYREEE (reference sequence). The CDR3 contains 13 residues. The DNA of the CDR3 is TGCGCCAGCAGCTTTCGAGGGGCCTCTGAGCAGTTCTTC. It specifies CASSFRGASEQFF.

V usage is TRBV6-1 and J usage is TRBJ2-7; 8 nucleotides match TRBD1. Trimming at V came to 5 bases and at J to 4 bases, leaving 4 bases not matched to a gene. The germline CDR1 and CDR2 sequences are MNHNS and SASEGT. This CDR3 is 13 amino acids long. The CDR3 loop reads CASSWTGRYEQYF. As DNA, the CDR3 is TGTGCCAGCAGTTGGACAGGGAGGTACGAGCAGTACTTC.

The chain links TRBV4-1 to TRBJ1-1; TRBD1 might be the D (5 bases). Germline CDR1 MGHRA, CDR2 YSYEKL. Between the trimmed V and J ends, which lost 0 bases and 5 bases, there was a span of 13 bases. The CDR3 length is 15 residues. CDR3 sequence reads: CASSQEPRALTEAFF. CDR3 bases: TGCGCCAGCAGCCAAGAGCCCAGGGCGCTGACTGAAGCTTTCTTT.

The chain couples TRBV6-6 to TRBJ2-2; D is possibly TRBD1 (6 bases). The germline V gene encodes CDR1 MNHNY and CDR2 SVGAGI (reference sequence). This CDR3 is 15 amino acids long. Trimming removed 2 bases from V and 5 bases from J, with 12 bases in between. The CDR3 DNA is TGTGCCAGCAGTTACATGACAGGTGGGACCGGGGAGCTGTTTTTT. It codes for CASSYMTGGTGELFF.

This clone has a single count. The CDR3 spells CASSLSGGWQYF. CDR3 DNA: TGTGCCAGCAGCTTAAGCGGAGGATGGCAGTACTTC. V and J are TRBV5-6 and TRBJ2-7, with a tentative D call TRBD2 (5 bases). This CDR3 has 12 amino acids. The V gene lost 2 bases and the J gene lost 9 bases, with 12 bases spanning the gap. CDR1 and CDR2 (germline): SGHDT, YYEEEE. Full variable domain (rest looked up from reference TRBV5-6 and TRBJ2-7): DAGVTQSPTHLIKTRGQQVTLRCSPKSGHDTVSWYQQALGQGPQFIFQYYEEEERQRGNFPDRFSGHQFPNYSSELNVNALLLGDSALYLCASSLSGGWQYFGPGTRLTVT.

This rearrangement joins TRBV28 to TRBJ2-7; D might be TRBD1 (6 bases). The CDR3 covers 14 residues. In germline, CDR1 is MDHEN, CDR2 SYDVKM. Trimming left V 3 bases short and J 3 bases short, with 12 bases between. The CDR3 region has the DNA TGTGCCAGCAGTTTGGTGGGGGCTGGCTACGAGCAGTACTTC. Protein: CASSLVGAGYEQYF.

The chain couples TRBV11-1 to TRBJ2-3; D could derive from TRBD1 or TRBD2 (5 bases each). Trimming left V 2 bases short and J 4 bases short, with 16 bases between. CDR1 and CDR2 from the germline V gene are SGHAT and FQDESV (reference sequence). The CDR3 has 16 residues. CDR3 coding DNA: TGTGCCAGCAGCTTATCTAATATGGGGGACGCAGATACGCAGTATTTT. As protein: CASSLSNMGDADTQYF.

V gene TRBV30 combines with J gene TRBJ2-5, with TRBD1 as a possible D gene (6 bases). Per germline, CDR1 GTSNPN and CDR2 SVGIG (reference sequence). This CDR3 has 14 residues. Trimming removed 4 bases from V and 4 bases from J, with 16 bases in between. CDR3 coding DNA: TGTGCCTGGACGTTAGGAACAGGGCGAGAGACCCAGTACTTC. Protein product: CAWTLGTGRETQYF.

The chain couples TRBV2 to TRBJ2-1, with D perhaps matching TRBD2 (5 bases). The germline CDR1 and CDR2 sequences are SNHLY and FYNNEI. V dropped 3 bases and J dropped 5 bases, with 8 bases sitting between them. The CDR3 totals 13 residues. CDR3 bases: TGTGCCAGCAGTGACGGGGTCCACAATGAGCAGTTCTTC. This codes for CASSDGVHNEQFF. Using reference TRBV2 and TRBJ2-1 for the parts outside the CDR3, the full variable domain is EPEVTQTPSHQVTQMGQEVILRCVPISNHLYFYWYRQILGQKVEFLVSFYNNEISEKSEIFDDQFSVERPDGSNFTLKIRSTKLEDSAMYFCASSDGVHNEQFFGPGTRLTVL.

This sequence joins TRBV6-1 and TRBJ2-2; TRBD2 aligns across 8 bases. Germline V gene lookup returns CDR1 MNHNS and CDR2 SASEGT. J gave up 4 bases and V 8 bases, and 9 bases lay outside the gene matches. The CDR3 runs to 15 residues. The CDR3 region is CASDEGLGPTGELFF. The CDR3 nucleotides are TGTGCCAGCGACGAGGGACTAGGGCCCACCGGGGAGCTGTTTTTT.

The chain joins TRBV7-6 to TRBJ1-1, with D maybe TRBD1 (5 bases). V lost 5 bases and J 3 bases, leaving 10 bases between the germline ends. This CDR3 contains 13 residues. Germline values: CDR1 SGHVS, CDR2 FNYEAQ. The CDR3 loop is CASSVTAHTEAFF. In DNA, the CDR3 is TGTGCCAGCAGCGTGACAGCGCACACTGAAGCTTTCTTT.

The CDR3 here is CASSPQDPRPYTQYF. CDR3 nucleotide sequence: TGTGCCAGCAGCCCCCAGGACCCCAGACCTTATACGCAGTATTTT. The chain combines TRBV7-9 with TRBJ2-3; D uncertain. This CDR3 contains 15 residues. The ends were cut back, 5 bases at V and 7 bases at J, with 19 bases in the middle. The germline gives CDR1 SEHNR, CDR2 FQNEAQ (reference sequence).

The chain joins TRBV6-6 to TRBJ2-7, with a tentative D call TRBD2 (5 bases). The ends were cut back, 8 bases at V and 3 bases at J, with 14 bases in the middle. CDR3 length equals 13 residues. The germline V gene encodes CDR1 MNHNY and CDR2 SVGAGI (reference sequence). CDR3: CASARRGNYEQYF. The CDR3 DNA follows: TGTGCCAGCGCCCGCCGGGGAAACTACGAGCAGTACTTC.